This paragraph reports one T cell receptor (beta chain). The antigen remains unidentified. Germline CDR1 reads MNHEY; CDR2 reads SVGAGI. The V end lost 5 bases, the J end lost 4 bases, and 10 bases lay between the germline ends. This CDR3 contains 13 residues. Time point here: newly diagnosed, previously untreated cHL patient sample. Isolation of CD4+ T cells from thawed PBMCs was performed by magnetic negative selection. PBMCs from patients with newly diagnosed, untreated classical Hodgkin lymphoma served as a comparison group for the relapsed/refractory trial patients. These data are taken from a study of PD-1 blockade in classical Hodgkin lymphoma. Overall study findings and caveats: Repertoire differences have undefined causes, possibly disease activity or prior therapy. Relapsed/refractory patients reportedly had the lowest baseline TCR diversity, below newly diagnosed patients, who were below healthy donors.

Assay: immunoSEQ multiplex PCR; the TCRdb copy retains only in-frame clones and omits some. The table has about 30,000 clones, about 87% seen once. Sequences were obtained from CD4+ T cells from blood. The TCR originated in a human donor with classical Hodgkin lymphoma. The gene calls are TRBV6-5 and TRBJ2-3; D remains unclear. This chain's CDR3 is CASSHLQSDTQYF. Here the CDR3 DNA reads TGTGCCAGCAGTCACCTCCAGTCAGATACGCAGTATTTT.